This record concerns one T cell receptor beta chain sequence. The sample comes from a study of blood T cell repertoires in COVID-19. Method: immunoSEQ multiplex PCR; TCRdb's copy keeps in-frame clones and lacks some. The sample includes 250,000 to 350,000 clones, more than 70% of them seen just once. Germline CDR1 and CDR2: KGHDR and SFDVKD. This CDR3 spans 13 amino acids. V gave up 5 bases and J gave up 9 bases, with 13 bases separating them. This rearrangement joins TRBV24-1 to TRBJ2-1, with TRBD1 as a possible D gene (5 bases). The sequencing sample was made of PBMCs or T cells enriched from blood (not recorded which). This TCR was sampled from an older woman in a cohort exposed to, infected with or recovered from COVID-19 (not recorded which). The CDR3 region has the DNA TGTGCCACCAGTGTGGGGCTATTTAGTGAGCAGTTCTTC. Translating gives CATSVGLFSEQFF.